The clone carrying this T cell receptor beta chain was recorded many times. The antigen is undetermined. These data belong to a study of T cell repertoires in cytomegalovirus infection. Across the study: Public TCR beta signature analysis indicated the presence of both CMV infection and matching HLA type. Overall study results and limits: HLA-C-restricted, CMV-specific TCR beta clonotypes were dominant ex vivo. Identification of carriers of CMV plus the relevant HLA was performed using cumulative public TCR beta family frequency.

The CDR3 runs to 13 residues. V lost 4 bases and J 2 bases, leaving 8 bases between the germline ends. CDR1 and CDR2 from the germline V gene are LNHDA and SQIVND (reference sequence). TCRdb reanalysed the reads using MiXCR and keeps one entry per CDR3 protein. The sample has fewer than 400,000 distinct CDR3 sequences; 15% to 20% are singletons. V gene TRBV19 combines with J gene TRBJ1-1, with a possible D match to TRBD1 (6 bases). The sample consisted of PBMCs. This TCR came from a human donor in good health (CMV status not recorded). Some clones in this sample may be carry-over from other donors' samples. CDR3 bases: TGTGCCAGTAGTACAGGGACAAACACTGAAGCTTTCTTT. This translates into CASSTGTNTEAFF.